Below, 8 T cell receptor beta chains from the same sample are listed, as sequenced in a study of human T cells and chemical hapten exposure. TCRdb used MiXCR to reprocess the RACE reads, holding one entry per CDR3 protein. The profile shows some 330,000 distinct CDR3 sequences, 4.5% to 7% of them singletons. Time point meaning: pre-sensitization, week 0. Described treatment: therapeutic diphenylcyclopropenone sensitization with weekly scalp DPC. Material: whole blood, obtained in connection with sensitization to the hapten diphenylcyclopropenone (DPC). Receptors were obtained from a young woman with alopecia areata. Some clones in this sample may be carry-over from other donors' samples.

This clonotype was detected many times. The rearrangement uses TRBV6-2 or TRBV6-3 and TRBJ2-1; 7 positions agree with TRBD2. This CDR3 has 13 amino acids. The V gene's germline CDR1 is MNHEY and CDR2 SVGEGT. V trimming: 0 bases; J trimming: 8 bases; junction bases outside the gene matches: 1. As DNA, the CDR3 is TGTGCCAGCAGTTACTCACGGGGGGATGAGCAGTTCTTC. As protein: CASSYSRGDEQFF.

This clonotype was observed a few times. This sequence joins TRBV6-5 and TRBJ1-3; unclear D gene. The V gene's germline CDR1 is MNHEY and CDR2 SVGAGI. The CDR3 is 16 residues long. Trimming removed 0 bases from V and 0 bases from J, with 9 bases in between. The CDR3: CASSYSTFNSGNTIYF. CDR3 nucleotides: TGTGCCAGCAGTTACTCGACCTTTAACTCTGGAAACACCATATATTTT.

This clonotype was found many times. The chain links TRBV10-3 to TRBJ1-1; weak D call: TRBD1 (5 bases). The ends were cut back, 1 base at V and 7 bases at J, with 16 bases in the middle. Germline V gene lookup returns CDR1 ENHRY and CDR2 SYGVKD. The CDR3 runs 15 residues. CDR3 sequence reads: CAISEFAGSPGEAFF. CDR3 bases: TGTGCCATCAGTGAGTTCGCAGGGAGCCCTGGTGAAGCTTTCTTT.

The chain employs TRBV2 and TRBJ1-1, with 9 bases identical to TRBD1. The CDR3 length is 14 residues. The junction had 4 bases not matched to a gene; V was cut back by 3 bases and J by 5 bases. CDR1 is SNHLY, CDR2 FYNNEI, per germline. DNA for the CDR3: TGTGCCAGCAGTGAGGGACAGGGAGATACTGAAGCTTTCTTT. It yields the protein CASSEGQGDTEAFF.

This clonotype was observed at least ten times. The chain carries TRBV12-3 or TRBV12-4 and TRBJ1-2; D might be TRBD1 (6 bases). Trimming left V 4 bases short and J 4 bases short, with 10 bases between. This CDR3 has 13 residues. The CDR3, as DNA: TGTGCCAGCAGTTCCGGGGGCTCCTATGGCTACACCTTC. This codes for CASSSGGSYGYTF.

This clonotype has a count of ten or more. The DNA of the CDR3 is TGTGCCAGCAGCGTAGGAAGATACCAAGAGACCCAGTACTTC. This gives the protein CASSVGRYQETQYF. The chain recombines TRBV9 with TRBJ2-5; D is unclear. Germline V gives CDR1 SGDLS, CDR2 YYNGEE. CDR3 size: 14 residues. V was cut by 0 bases and J by 0 bases, with 6 bases left in between.

This clonotype was picked up a small number of times. The rearrangement joins TRBV7-2 to TRBJ2-5; TRBD2 matches at 9 bases. The CDR3 contains 15 residues. V lost 4 bases, J lost 5 bases, and 8 bases stayed unmatched. From germline, CDR1 is SGHTA and CDR2 FQGNSA. The CDR3 DNA sequence: TGTGCCAGCAGCTCCAGCGGGGGGTTAGTTGAGACCCAGTACTTC. It codes for CASSSSGGLVETQYF.

The chain links TRBV27 to TRBJ1-4; D unclear. The germline CDR1 and CDR2 sequences are MNHEY and SMNVEV (reference sequence). The CDR3 is made up of 13 amino acids. Trimming took off 1 base at V and 3 bases at J, with 3 bases between the two ends. CDR3 sequence: CASSLFPNEKLFF. DNA of the CDR3: TGTGCCAGCAGTTTATTCCCTAATGAAAAACTGTTTTTT. The entire variable domain, with the rest obtained from reference TRBV27 and TRBJ1-4, is as follows: EAQVTQNPRYLITVTGKKLTVTCSQNMNHEYMSWYRQDPGLGLRQIYYSMNVEVTDKGDVPEGYKVSRKEKRNFPLILESPSPNQTSLYFCASSLFPNEKLFFGSGTQLSVL.